The sequence of this T cell receptor (beta chain) was determined in a study of blood T cells in healthy people across ages. Germline assignment: CDR1 DFQATT and CDR2 SNEGSKA (reference sequence). Trimming took off 3 bases at V and 2 bases at J, with 22 bases between the two ends. The CDR3 covers 17 residues. Sample-barcoded 5' priming and a J-beta primer mix drove a second PCR of about 6 to 11 cycles. Paired-end reads containing CDR3 totaled no fewer than 3 million for each sample. TCRdb processed the 5' RACE reads anew with MiXCR; each CDR3 protein has one entry. The sample holds hundreds of thousands of distinct CDR3 sequences, 40% to 50% seen once.

The sample was blood. This chain uses TRBV20-1 with TRBJ1-2; the D gene is possibly TRBD1 (6 bases). This TCR derives from a man aged 55-75 years in good health. CDR3: CSARAGEIGIRNYGYTF. The CDR3 DNA sequence: TGCAGTGCTAGGGCAGGGGAGATCGGGATCAGGAACTATGGCTACACCTTC.